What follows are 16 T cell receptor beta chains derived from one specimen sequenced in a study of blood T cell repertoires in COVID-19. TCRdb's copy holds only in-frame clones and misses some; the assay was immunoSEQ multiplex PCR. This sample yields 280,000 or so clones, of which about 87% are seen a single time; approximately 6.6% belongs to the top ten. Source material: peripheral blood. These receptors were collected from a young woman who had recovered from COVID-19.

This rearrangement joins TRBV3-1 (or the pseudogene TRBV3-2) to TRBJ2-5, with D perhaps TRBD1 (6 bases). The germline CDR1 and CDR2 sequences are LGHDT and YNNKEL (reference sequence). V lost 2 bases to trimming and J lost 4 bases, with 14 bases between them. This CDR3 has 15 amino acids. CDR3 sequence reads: CASSQHPDRRETQYF. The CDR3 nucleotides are TGTGCCAGCAGCCAACACCCAGACAGGCGAGAGACCCAGTACTTC.

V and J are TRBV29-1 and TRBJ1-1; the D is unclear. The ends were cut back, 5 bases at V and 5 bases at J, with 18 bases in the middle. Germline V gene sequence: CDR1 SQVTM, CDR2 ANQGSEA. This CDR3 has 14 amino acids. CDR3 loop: CSVLHEEGRTEAFF. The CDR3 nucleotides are TGCAGCGTTCTCCACGAGGAGGGTAGAACTGAAGCTTTCTTT.

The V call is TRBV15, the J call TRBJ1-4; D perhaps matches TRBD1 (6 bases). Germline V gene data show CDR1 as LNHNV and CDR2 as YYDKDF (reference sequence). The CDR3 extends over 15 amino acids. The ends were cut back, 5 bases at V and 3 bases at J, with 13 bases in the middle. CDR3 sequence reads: CATSRGAAANEKLFF. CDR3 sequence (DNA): TGTGCCACCAGCCGGGGGGCGGCGGCTAATGAAAAACTGTTTTTT.

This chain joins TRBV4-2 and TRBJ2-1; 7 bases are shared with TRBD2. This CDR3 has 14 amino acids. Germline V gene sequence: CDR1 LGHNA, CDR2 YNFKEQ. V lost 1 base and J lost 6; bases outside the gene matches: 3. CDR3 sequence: CASSQVGGINEQFF. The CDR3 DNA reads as TGTGCCAGCAGCCAAGTCGGGGGGATCAATGAGCAGTTCTTC.

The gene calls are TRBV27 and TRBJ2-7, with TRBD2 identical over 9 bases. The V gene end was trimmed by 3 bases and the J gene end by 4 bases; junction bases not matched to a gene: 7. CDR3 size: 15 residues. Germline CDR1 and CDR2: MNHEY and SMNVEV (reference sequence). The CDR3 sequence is CASSFVAGDLYEQYF. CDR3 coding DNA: TGTGCCAGCAGTTTCGTAGCGGGAGACTTGTACGAGCAGTACTTC.

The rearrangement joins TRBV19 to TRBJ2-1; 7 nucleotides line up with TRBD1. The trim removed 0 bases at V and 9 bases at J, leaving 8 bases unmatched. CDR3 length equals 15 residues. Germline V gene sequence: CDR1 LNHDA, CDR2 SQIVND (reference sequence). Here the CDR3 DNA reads TGTGCCAGTAGTATAGATCAGGCAGGGGGAAGTGAGCAGTTCTTC. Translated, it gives CASSIDQAGGSEQFF.

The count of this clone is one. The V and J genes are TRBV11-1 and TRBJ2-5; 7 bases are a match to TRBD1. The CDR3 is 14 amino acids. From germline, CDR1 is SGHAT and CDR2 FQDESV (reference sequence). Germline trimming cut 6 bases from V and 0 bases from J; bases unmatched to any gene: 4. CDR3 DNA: TGTGCCAGCAGTCGGGACAGAAACCAAGAGACCCAGTACTTC. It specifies CASSRDRNQETQYF. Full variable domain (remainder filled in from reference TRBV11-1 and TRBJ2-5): EAEVAQSPRYKITEKSQAVAFWCDPISGHATLYWYRQILGQGPELLVQFQDESVVDDSQLPKDRFSAERLKGVDSTLKIQPAELGDSAMYLCASSRDRNQETQYFGPGTRLLVL.

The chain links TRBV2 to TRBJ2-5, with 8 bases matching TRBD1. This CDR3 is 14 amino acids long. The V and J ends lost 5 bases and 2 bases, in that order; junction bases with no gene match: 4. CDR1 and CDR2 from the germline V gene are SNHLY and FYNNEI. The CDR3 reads CASSPDRGQETQYF. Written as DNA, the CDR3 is TGTGCCAGCAGTCCTGACAGGGGACAAGAGACCCAGTACTTC.

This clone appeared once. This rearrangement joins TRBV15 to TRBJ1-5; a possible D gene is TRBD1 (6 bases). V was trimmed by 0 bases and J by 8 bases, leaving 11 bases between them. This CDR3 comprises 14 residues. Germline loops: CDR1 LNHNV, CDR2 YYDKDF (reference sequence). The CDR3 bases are TGTGCCACCAGCAGAGATAGGGGGAAAGAGCCCCAGCATTTT. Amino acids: CATSRDRGKEPQHF.

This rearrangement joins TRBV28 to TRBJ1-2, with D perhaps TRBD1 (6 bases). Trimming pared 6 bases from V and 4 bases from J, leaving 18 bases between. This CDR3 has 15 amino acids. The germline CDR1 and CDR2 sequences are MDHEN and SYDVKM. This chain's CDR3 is CASRIPGVESYGYTF. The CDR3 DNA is TGTGCCAGCAGAATTCCAGGGGTGGAGAGCTATGGCTACACCTTC.

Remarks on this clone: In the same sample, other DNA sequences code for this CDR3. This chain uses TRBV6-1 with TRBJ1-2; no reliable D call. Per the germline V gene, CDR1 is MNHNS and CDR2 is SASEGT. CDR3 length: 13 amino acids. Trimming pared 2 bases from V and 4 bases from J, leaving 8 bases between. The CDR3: CASSERRLYGYTF. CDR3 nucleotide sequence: TGTGCCAGCAGTGAAAGGAGGCTCTATGGCTACACCTTC.

In nucleotides, the CDR3 is TGTGCCAGCAGCTTTTTGGACAGGCGGAATGAAAAACTGTTTTTT. This translates into CASSFLDRRNEKLFF. The J gene is TRBJ1-4, the V gene TRBV5-5, with 7 bases identical to TRBD1. The germline gives CDR1 SGHKS, CDR2 YYEKEE (reference sequence). CDR3 length: 15 residues. The V segment lost 2 bases and the J segment 5 bases; nucleotides outside the gene matches: 6. Full variable domain (rest looked up from reference TRBV5-5 and TRBJ1-4): DAGVTQSPTHLIKTRGQQVTLRCSPISGHKSVSWYQQVLGQGPQFIFQYYEKEERGRGNFPDRFSARQFPNYSSELNVNALLLGDSALYLCASSFLDRRNEKLFFGSGTQLSVL.

The chain's CDR3 is CASSVSLAGASYNEQFF. In DNA, the CDR3 is TGTGCCAGCAGCGTAAGCCTAGCGGGGGCATCCTACAATGAGCAGTTCTTC. The V gene is TRBV9, the J gene TRBJ2-1, with 10 bases fitting TRBD2. Germline CDR1 and CDR2: SGDLS and YYNGEE. The CDR3 sequence is 17 residues long. The junction had 5 bases not matched to a gene; V was cut back by 1 base and J by 1 base.

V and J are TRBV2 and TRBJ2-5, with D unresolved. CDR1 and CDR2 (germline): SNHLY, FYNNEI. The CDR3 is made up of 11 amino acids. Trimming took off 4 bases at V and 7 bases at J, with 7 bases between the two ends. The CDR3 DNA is TGTGCCAGCAGTGGTTTCGTGACCCAGTACTTC. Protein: CASSGFVTQYF.

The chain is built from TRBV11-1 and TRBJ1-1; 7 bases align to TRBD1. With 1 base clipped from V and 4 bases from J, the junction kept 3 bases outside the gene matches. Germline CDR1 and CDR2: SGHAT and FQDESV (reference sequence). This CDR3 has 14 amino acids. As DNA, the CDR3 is TGTGCCAGCAGCTTAGGTCAGGGGGGCACTGAAGCTTTCTTT. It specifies CASSLGQGGTEAFF.

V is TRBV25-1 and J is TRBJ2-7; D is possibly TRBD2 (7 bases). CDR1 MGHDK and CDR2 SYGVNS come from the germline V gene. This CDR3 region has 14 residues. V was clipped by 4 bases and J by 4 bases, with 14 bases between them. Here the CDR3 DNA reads TGTGCCAGCAGTGCCCGCGCGGGGGCTTACGAGCAGTACTTC. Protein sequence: CASSARAGAYEQYF.